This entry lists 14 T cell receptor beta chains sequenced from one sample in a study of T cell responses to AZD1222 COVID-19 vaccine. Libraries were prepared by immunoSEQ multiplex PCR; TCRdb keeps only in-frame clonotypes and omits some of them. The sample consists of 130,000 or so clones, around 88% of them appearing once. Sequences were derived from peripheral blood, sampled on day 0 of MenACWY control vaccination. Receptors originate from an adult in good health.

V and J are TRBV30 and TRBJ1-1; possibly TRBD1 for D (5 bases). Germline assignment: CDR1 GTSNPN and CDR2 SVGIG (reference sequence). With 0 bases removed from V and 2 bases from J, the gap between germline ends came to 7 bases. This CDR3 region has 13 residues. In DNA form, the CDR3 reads TGTGCCTGGAGTGTGCAGGGTAACACTGAAGCTTTCTTT. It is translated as CAWSVQGNTEAFF.

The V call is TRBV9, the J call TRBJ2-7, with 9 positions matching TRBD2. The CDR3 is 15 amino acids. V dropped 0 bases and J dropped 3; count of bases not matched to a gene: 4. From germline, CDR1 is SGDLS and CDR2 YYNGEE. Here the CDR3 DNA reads TGTGCCAGCAGCGTAGGGGGTAGCGGGAGCTACGAGCAGTACTTC. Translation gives CASSVGGSGSYEQYF.

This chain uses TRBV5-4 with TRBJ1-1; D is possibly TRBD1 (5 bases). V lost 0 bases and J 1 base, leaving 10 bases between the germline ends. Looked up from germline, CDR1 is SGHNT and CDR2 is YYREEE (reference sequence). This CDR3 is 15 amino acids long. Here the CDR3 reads CASSLAPGENTEAFF. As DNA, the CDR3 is TGTGCCAGCAGCTTGGCCCCGGGGGAGAACACTGAAGCTTTCTTT.

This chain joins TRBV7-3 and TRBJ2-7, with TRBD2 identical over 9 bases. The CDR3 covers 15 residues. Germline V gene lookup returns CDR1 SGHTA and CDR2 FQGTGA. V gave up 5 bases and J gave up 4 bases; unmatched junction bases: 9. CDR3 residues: CASSPTGTSRYEQYF. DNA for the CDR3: TGTGCCAGCAGCCCAACCGGGACTAGCAGATACGAGCAGTACTTC. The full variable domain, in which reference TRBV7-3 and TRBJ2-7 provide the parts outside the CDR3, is GAGVSQTPSNKVTEKGKYVELRCDPISGHTALYWYRQSLGQGPEFLIYFQGTGAADDSGLPNDRFFAVRPEGSVSTLKIQRTERGDSAVYLCASSPTGTSRYEQYFGPGTRLTVT.

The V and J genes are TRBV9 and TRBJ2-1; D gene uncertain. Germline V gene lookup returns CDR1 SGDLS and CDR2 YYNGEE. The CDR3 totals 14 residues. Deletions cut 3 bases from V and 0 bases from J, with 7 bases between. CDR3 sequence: CASSGPSSYNEQFF. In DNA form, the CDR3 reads TGTGCCAGCAGCGGGCCAAGCTCCTACAATGAGCAGTTCTTC. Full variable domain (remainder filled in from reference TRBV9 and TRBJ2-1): DSGVTQTPKHLITATGQRVTLRCSPRSGDLSVYWYQQSLDQGLQFLIQYYNGEERAKGNILERFSAQQFPDLHSELNLSSLELGDSALYFCASSGPSSYNEQFFGPGTRLTVL.

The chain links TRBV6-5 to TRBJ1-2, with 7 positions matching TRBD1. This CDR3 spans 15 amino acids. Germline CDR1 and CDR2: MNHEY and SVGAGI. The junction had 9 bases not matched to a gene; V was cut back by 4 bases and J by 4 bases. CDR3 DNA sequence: TGTGCCAGCAGTTTCGACGGACAGGTCGGCTATGGCTACACCTTC. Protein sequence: CASSFDGQVGYGYTF.

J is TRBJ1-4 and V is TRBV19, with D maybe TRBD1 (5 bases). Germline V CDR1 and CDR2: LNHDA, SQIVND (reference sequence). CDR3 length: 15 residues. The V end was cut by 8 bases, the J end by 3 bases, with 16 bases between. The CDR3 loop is CASASLGGSNEKLFF. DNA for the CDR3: TGTGCCAGTGCGTCTCTTGGGGGGTCTAATGAAAAACTGTTTTTT. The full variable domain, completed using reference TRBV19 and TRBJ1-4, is DGGITQSPKYLFRKEGQNVTLSCEQNLNHDAMYWYRQDPGQGLRLIYYSQIVNDFQKGDIAEGYSVSREKKESFPLTVTSAQKNPTAFYLCASASLGGSNEKLFFGSGTQLSVL.

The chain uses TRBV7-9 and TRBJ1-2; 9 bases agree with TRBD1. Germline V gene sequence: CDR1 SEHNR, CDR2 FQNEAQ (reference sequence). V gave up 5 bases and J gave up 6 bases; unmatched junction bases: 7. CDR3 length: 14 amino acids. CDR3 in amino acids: CASSAAGTGNGYTF. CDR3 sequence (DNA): TGTGCCAGCAGCGCCGCTGGGACAGGGAATGGCTACACCTTC.

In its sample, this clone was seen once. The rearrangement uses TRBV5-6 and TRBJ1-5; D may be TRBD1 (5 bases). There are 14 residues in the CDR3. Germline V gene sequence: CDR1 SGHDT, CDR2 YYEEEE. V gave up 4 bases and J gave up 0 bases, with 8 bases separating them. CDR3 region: CASSRRGSNQPQHF. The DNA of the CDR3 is TGTGCCAGCAGCCGGAGGGGTAGCAATCAGCCCCAGCATTTT.

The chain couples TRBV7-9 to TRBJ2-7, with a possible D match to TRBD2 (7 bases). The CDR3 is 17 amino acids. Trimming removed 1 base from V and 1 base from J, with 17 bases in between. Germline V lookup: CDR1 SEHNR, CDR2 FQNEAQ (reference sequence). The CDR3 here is CASSLGGLAAKSYEQYF. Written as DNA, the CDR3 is TGTGCCAGCAGCTTAGGGGGGCTAGCGGCTAAATCCTACGAGCAGTACTTC.

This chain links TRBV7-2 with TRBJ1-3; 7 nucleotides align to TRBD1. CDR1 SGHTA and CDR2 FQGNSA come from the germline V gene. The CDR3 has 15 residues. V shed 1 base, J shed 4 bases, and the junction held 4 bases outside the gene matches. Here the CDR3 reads CASSLVGTVGNTIYF. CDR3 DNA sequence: TGTGCCAGCAGCTTAGTAGGGACAGTAGGAAACACCATATATTTT.

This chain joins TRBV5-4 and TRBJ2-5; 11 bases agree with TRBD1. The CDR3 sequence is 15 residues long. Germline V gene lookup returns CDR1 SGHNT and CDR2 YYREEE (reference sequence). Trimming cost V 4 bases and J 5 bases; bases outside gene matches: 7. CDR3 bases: TGTGCCAGCAGCATCGGGACAGGGGGTGCGGAGACCCAGTACTTC. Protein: CASSIGTGGAETQYF. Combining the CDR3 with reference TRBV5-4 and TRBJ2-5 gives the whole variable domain ETGVTQSPTHLIKTRGQQVTLRCSSQSGHNTVSWYQQALGQGPQFIFQYYREEENGRGNFPPRFSGLQFPNYSSELNVNALELDDSALYLCASSIGTGGAETQYFGPGTRLLVL.

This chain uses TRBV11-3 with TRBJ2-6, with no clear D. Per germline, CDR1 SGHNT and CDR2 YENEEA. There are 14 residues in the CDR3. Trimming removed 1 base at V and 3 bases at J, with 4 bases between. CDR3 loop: CASSLGGGANVLTF. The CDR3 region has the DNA TGTGCCAGCAGCTTAGGGGGTGGGGCCAACGTCCTGACTTTC.

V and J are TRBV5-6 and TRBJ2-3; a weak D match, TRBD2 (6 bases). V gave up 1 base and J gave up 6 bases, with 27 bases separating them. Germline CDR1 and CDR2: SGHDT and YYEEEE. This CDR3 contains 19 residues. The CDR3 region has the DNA TGTGCCAGCAGCTTGATTCACACGGGAGACACCCTCACCTACGATACGCAGTATTTT. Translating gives CASSLIHTGDTLTYDTQYF. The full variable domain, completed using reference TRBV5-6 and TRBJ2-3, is DAGVTQSPTHLIKTRGQQVTLRCSPKSGHDTVSWYQQALGQGPQFIFQYYEEEERQRGNFPDRFSGHQFPNYSSELNVNALLLGDSALYLCASSLIHTGDTLTYDTQYFGPGTRLTVL.